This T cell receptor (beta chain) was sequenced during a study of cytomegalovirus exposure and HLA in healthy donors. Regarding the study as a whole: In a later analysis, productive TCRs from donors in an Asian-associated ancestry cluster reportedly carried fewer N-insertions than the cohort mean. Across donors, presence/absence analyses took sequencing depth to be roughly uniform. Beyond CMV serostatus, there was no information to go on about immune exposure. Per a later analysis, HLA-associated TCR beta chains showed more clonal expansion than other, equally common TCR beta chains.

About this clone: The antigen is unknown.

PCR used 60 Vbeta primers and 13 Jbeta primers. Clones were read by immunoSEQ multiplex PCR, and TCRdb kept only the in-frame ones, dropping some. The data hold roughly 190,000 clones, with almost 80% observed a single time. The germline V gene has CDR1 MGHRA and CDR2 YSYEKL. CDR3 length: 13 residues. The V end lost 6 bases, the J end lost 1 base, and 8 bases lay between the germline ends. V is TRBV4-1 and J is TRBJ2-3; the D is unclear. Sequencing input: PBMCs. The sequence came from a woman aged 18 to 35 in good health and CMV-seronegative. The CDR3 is CASRSTGTDTQYF. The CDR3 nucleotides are TGCGCCAGCAGAAGCACGGGCACAGATACGCAGTATTTT.